The 14 T cell receptor beta chains below were found in one sample sequenced in a study of Ad26.COV2.S vaccination and SARS-CoV-2 variants (dated by TCRdb to the early 2020s). The library was obtained by the immunoSEQ multiplex PCR assay. TCRdb took over this immuneACCESS table, retaining in-frame rearrangements with V and J assigned. Such tables are incomplete; in checked studies, under half of the missing clones stem from an unresolved V gene, and the remainder is unexplained. Here the sample has just over 350,000 clones; about 90% occur a single time. The ten largest clones add up to about 3.9% of the sample. What this sample's time point label stands for: individuals recovered from natural SARS-CoV-2 infection. The input for sequencing was peripheral blood, taken after recovery from COVID-19. The receptors stem from a human donor who had recovered from COVID-19.

This clone showed up just a few times. V is TRBV3-1 (or the pseudogene TRBV3-2) and J is TRBJ1-6; D call uncertain. Trimming pared 4 bases from V and 9 bases from J, leaving 13 bases between. Germline V gene lookup returns CDR1 LGHDT and CDR2 YNNKEL (reference sequence). This CDR3 is 14 amino acids long. The CDR3 spells CASSLPGPSSPLHF. CDR3 DNA sequence: TGTGCCAGCAGCCTTCCCGGACCTTCTTCACCCCTCCACTTT.

The chain couples TRBV12-3 or TRBV12-4 to TRBJ2-2; D unresolved. Trimming pared 3 bases from V and 7 bases from J, leaving 6 bases between. The CDR3 length is 12 residues. CDR3 region: CASSFGRGELFF. CDR3 coding DNA: TGTGCCAGCAGTTTCGGGCGCGGGGAGCTGTTTTTT.

The chain links TRBV7-2 to TRBJ1-6, with a weak D call TRBD1 (5 bases). Germline V lookup: CDR1 SGHTA, CDR2 FQGNSA. V was trimmed by 4 bases and J by 7 bases, leaving 17 bases between them. The CDR3 covers 16 residues. The CDR3 spells CASSSPEQVLNSPLHF. CDR3 nucleotide sequence: TGTGCCAGCAGCTCTCCAGAACAGGTGTTAAATTCACCCCTCCACTTT.

The V and J genes are TRBV27 and TRBJ1-5, with 7 bases aligning to TRBD1. Germline values: CDR1 MNHEY, CDR2 SMNVEV (reference sequence). This CDR3 is built from 14 residues. With 5 bases clipped from V and 3 bases from J, the junction kept 4 bases outside the gene matches. CDR3 DNA: TGTGCCAGCAGTCTAGACAGGGCCAATCAGCCCCAGCATTTT. Protein sequence: CASSLDRANQPQHF.

The rearrangement uses TRBV6-2 or TRBV6-3 and TRBJ2-3; possible D gene TRBD1, 5 bases. CDR1 and CDR2 (germline): MNHEY, SVGEGT. V lost 5 bases and J lost 6, with 21 bases in between. The CDR3 runs 16 residues. CDR3 coding DNA: TGTGCCAGCAGTGACCCTAGAAGGGGCGGAATGGATACGCAGTATTTT. Protein: CASSDPRRGGMDTQYF.

This clone occurred a few times. V and J are TRBV11-2 and TRBJ1-2; D perhaps matches TRBD1 (5 bases). The CDR3 is 15 residues long. With 1 base removed from V and 5 bases from J, the gap between germline ends came to 14 bases. Germline-derived CDR1 and CDR2 are SGHAT and FQNNGV. DNA of the CDR3: TGTGCCAGCAGCTTAGCGCCCGGGACGGAGTATGGCTACACCTTC. Its protein product is CASSLAPGTEYGYTF.

V usage is TRBV20-1 and J usage is TRBJ1-1; tentative D call: TRBD1 (6 bases). The CDR3 contains 11 residues. The V gene lost 3 bases and the J gene lost 10 bases, with 12 bases spanning the gap. CDR1 and CDR2 from the germline V gene are DFQATT and SNEGSKA (reference sequence). DNA of the CDR3: TGCAGTGCTAGCGCCAAGGGGGGAGCTTTCTTT. Its protein product is CSASAKGGAFF.

The chain links TRBV7-2 to TRBJ2-3; maybe TRBD2 (5 bases). The germline V gene has CDR1 SGHTA and CDR2 FQGNSA. The CDR3 is made up of 13 amino acids. The DNA of the CDR3 is TGTGCGGCCTCCCGAGACTACACAGATACGCAGTATTTT. This codes for CAASRDYTDTQYF.

J is TRBJ2-5 and V is TRBV6-1; D assignment may be TRBD1 or TRBD2 (5 bases each). The CDR3 sequence is 14 residues long. CDR1 and CDR2 (germline): MNHNS, SASEGT. V lost 2 bases, J lost 4 bases, and 11 bases lay in between. The CDR3 DNA follows: TGTGCCAGCAGTGAACGGGGCCTCTTAGAGACCCAGTACTTC. Translating gives CASSERGLLETQYF.

This clone was recorded only once. This chain uses TRBV11-3 with TRBJ2-1, with 8 bases fitting TRBD2. Germline assignment: CDR1 SGHNT and CDR2 YENEEA. Germline trimming cut 3 bases from V and 4 bases from J; bases unmatched to any gene: 5. The CDR3 length is 15 residues. The CDR3 nucleotides are TGTGCCAGCAGCTTGGCGGGGGGTATTTACAATGAGCAGTTCTTC. Its translation is CASSLAGGIYNEQFF.

DNA for the CDR3: TGTGCCAGCAGTCTGACTAGCACAGATACGCAGTATTTT. It encodes CASSLTSTDTQYF. The V gene is TRBV4-2, the J gene TRBJ2-3, with unresolved D. Per the germline V gene, CDR1 is LGHNA and CDR2 is YNFKEQ. This CDR3 contains 13 residues. Trimming stripped 6 bases from V and 0 bases from J, with 7 bases between.

This clone was picked up one time. The CDR3, as DNA: TGTGCCAGCAGCTCGCGACTAGTCGTGGATACGCAGTATTTT. It is translated as CASSSRLVVDTQYF. The chain links TRBV9 to TRBJ2-3, with D maybe TRBD2 (6 bases). The CDR3 spans 14 residues. Germline V gene sequence: CDR1 SGDLS, CDR2 YYNGEE. V gave up 4 bases and J gave up 6 bases, with 15 bases separating them. Complete variable domain (other parts from reference TRBV9 and TRBJ2-3): DSGVTQTPKHLITATGQRVTLRCSPRSGDLSVYWYQQSLDQGLQFLIQYYNGEERAKGNILERFSAQQFPDLHSELNLSSLELGDSALYFCASSSRLVVDTQYFGPGTRLTVL.

The rearrangement links TRBV16 to TRBJ1-1; tentatively, D is TRBD1 (5 bases). The CDR3 consists of 16 residues. V gave up 0 bases and J gave up 1 base, with 12 bases separating them. Germline lookup yields CDR1 KGHSY and CDR2 FQNENV. CDR3 nucleotide sequence: TGTGCCAGCAGCCAATCAGGTCTGGGGGGGAACACTGAAGCTTTCTTT. It codes for CASSQSGLGGNTEAFF.

This sequence joins TRBV5-1 and TRBJ2-7; 7 positions match TRBD1. This CDR3 contains 15 residues. Germline V gene sequence: CDR1 SGHRS, CDR2 YFSETQ. V shed 0 bases, J shed 5 bases, and the junction held 8 bases outside the gene matches. As DNA, the CDR3 is TGCGCCAGCAGCTTGGTTCAGGACAGGTCCCACGAGCAGTACTTC. This translates into CASSLVQDRSHEQYF.